Sequencing of this T cell receptor (beta chain) was carried out in a study of blood T cell repertoires in COVID-19. Study at large: In each case, the material was cDNA or gDNA derived from T cells, B-cell-depleted T cells, or PBMCs.

Original methodology: The authors estimated nucleated cell counts from reference gene primer amplification. The table came from immunoSEQ multiplex PCR; TCRdb's copy has only in-frame clones and leaves some out. Clone size and V and J calls were adopted from that table, with D and trimming inferred from the DNA. The table includes more than 200,000 clones, around 85% detected once. This CDR3 spans 14 amino acids. V shed 0 bases and J shed 0 bases, with 5 bases lying between them. The germline gives CDR1 MNHNY, CDR2 SVGAGI (reference sequence). This clone was seen a single time. Sequencing was carried out using peripheral blood. The chain uses TRBV6-6 and TRBJ1-1; D is perhaps TRBD1 (5 bases). This receptor was obtained from a woman aged 80 or over with acute or convalescent COVID-19. The CDR3 bases are TGTGCCAGCAGTTACTCCAGGGTGAACACTGAAGCTTTCTTT. Its protein product is CASSYSRVNTEAFF.